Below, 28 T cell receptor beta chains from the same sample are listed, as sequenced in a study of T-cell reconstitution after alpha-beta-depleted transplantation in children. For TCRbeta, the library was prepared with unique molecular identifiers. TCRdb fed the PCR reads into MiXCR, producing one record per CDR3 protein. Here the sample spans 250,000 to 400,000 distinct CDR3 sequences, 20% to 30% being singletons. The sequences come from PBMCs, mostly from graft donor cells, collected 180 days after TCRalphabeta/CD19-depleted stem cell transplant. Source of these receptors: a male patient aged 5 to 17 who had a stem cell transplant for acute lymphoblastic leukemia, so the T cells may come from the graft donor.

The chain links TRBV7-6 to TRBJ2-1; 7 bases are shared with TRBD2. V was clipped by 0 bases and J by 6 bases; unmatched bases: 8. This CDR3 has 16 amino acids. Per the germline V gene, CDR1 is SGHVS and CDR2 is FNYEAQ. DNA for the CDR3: TGTGCCAGCAGCTTAGCTACGGGAGGTCGGGGCAATGAGCAGTTCTTC. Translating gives CASSLATGGRGNEQFF.

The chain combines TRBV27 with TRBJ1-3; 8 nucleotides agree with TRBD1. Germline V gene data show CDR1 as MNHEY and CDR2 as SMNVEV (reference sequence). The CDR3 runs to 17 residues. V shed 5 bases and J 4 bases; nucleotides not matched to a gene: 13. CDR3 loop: CASSTLRQGAKGNTIYF. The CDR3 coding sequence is TGTGCCAGCAGTACCCTCAGGCAGGGGGCAAAAGGAAACACCATATATTTT.

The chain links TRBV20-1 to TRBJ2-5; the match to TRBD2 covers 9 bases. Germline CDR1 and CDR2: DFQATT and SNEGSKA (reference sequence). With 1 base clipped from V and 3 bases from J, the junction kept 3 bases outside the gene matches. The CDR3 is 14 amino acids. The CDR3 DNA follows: TGCAGTGCTAGAGGGACTAGCGTGGAAGAGACCCAGTACTTC. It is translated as CSARGTSVEETQYF.

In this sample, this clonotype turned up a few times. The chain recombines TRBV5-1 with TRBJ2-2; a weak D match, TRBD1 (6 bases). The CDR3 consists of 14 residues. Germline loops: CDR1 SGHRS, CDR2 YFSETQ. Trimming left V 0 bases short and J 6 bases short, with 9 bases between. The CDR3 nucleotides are TGCGCCAGCAGCTTGGTGGACAGCTCCGGGGAGCTGTTTTTT. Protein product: CASSLVDSSGELFF. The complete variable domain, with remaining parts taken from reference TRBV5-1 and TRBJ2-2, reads KAGVTQTPRYLIKTRGQQVTLSCSPISGHRSVSWYQQTPGQGLQFLFEYFSETQRNKGNFPGRFSGRQFSNSRSEMNVSTLELGDSALYLCASSLVDSSGELFFGEGSRLTVL.

The CDR3 loop reads CASSVGGGNYNEQFF. The CDR3 DNA reads as TGTGCCAGCAGCGTAGGTGGGGGGAACTACAATGAGCAGTTCTTC. J is TRBJ2-1 and V is TRBV9; tentatively, D is TRBD2 (6 bases). V lost 0 bases, J lost 3 bases, and 10 bases lay in between. From germline, CDR1 is SGDLS and CDR2 YYNGEE. CDR3 length: 15 amino acids.

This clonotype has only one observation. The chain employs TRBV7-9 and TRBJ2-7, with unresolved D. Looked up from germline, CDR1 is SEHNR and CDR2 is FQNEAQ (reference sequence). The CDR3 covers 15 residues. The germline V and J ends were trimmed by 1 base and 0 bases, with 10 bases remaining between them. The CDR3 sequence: CASSLGAVSSYEQYF. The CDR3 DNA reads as TGTGCCAGCAGCTTAGGTGCGGTGAGCTCCTACGAGCAGTACTTC.

CDR3 DNA sequence: TGCGCCAGCAGCTTGGCTCAGGGTATGGGAAACACCATATATTTT. Protein product: CASSLAQGMGNTIYF. The chain links TRBV5-1 to TRBJ1-3, with a possible D match to TRBD1 (5 bases). The CDR3 consists of 15 residues. V lost 0 bases, J lost 4 bases, and 11 bases lay in between. Germline loops: CDR1 SGHRS, CDR2 YFSETQ.

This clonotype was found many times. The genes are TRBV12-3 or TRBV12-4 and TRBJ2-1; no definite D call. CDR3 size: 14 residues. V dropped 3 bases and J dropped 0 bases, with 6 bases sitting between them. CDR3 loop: CASSFYSSYNEQFF. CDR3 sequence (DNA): TGTGCCAGCAGTTTTTATAGCTCCTACAATGAGCAGTTCTTC.

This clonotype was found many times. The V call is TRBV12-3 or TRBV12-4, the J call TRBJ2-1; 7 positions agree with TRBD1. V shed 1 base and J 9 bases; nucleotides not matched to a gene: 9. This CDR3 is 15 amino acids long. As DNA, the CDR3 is TGTGCCAGCAGTTTAGACAGGGGTGGGACGGGTGAGCAGTTCTTC. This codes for CASSLDRGGTGEQFF.

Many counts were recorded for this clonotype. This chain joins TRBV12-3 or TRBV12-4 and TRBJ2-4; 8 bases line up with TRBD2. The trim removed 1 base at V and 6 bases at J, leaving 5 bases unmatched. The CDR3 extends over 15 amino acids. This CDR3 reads CASSLGLAGRNIQYF. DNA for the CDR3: TGTGCCAGCAGTTTAGGTCTAGCGGGCAGAAACATTCAGTACTTC.

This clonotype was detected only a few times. The CDR3 nucleotides read TGTGCCAGCAGCCAGGGTCCTCTTTACGAGCAGTACTTC. It specifies CASSQGPLYEQYF. The chain couples TRBV28 to TRBJ2-7, with D possibly being TRBD1 (5 bases). V lost 6 bases, J lost 4 bases, and 13 bases lay in between. The V gene's germline CDR1 is MDHEN and CDR2 SYDVKM. The CDR3 covers 13 residues.

The CDR3 reads CASSGVPSLAGGSDTQYF. Written as DNA, the CDR3 is TGCGCCAGCAGCGGAGTCCCGAGTTTGGCGGGAGGGTCAGATACGCAGTATTTT. The V call is TRBV5-1, the J call TRBJ2-3; 9 nucleotides match TRBD2. Trimming removed 4 bases from V and 4 bases from J; junction bases left unmatched: 16. The CDR3 totals 18 residues. CDR1 and CDR2 (germline): SGHRS, YFSETQ.

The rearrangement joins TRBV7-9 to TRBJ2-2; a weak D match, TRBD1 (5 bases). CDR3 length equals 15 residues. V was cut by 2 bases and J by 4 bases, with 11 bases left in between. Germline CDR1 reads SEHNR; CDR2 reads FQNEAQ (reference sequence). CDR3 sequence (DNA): TGTGCCAGCAGCTTAACACAGGTCCCCACCGGGGAGCTGTTTTTT. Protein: CASSLTQVPTGELFF.

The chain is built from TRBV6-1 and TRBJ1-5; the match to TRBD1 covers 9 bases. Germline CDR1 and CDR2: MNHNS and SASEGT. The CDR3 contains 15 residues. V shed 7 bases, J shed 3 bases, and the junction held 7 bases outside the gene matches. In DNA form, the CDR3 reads TGTGCCAGCAAACCCGGGACAGGGACCAATCAGCCCCAGCATTTT. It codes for CASKPGTGTNQPQHF.

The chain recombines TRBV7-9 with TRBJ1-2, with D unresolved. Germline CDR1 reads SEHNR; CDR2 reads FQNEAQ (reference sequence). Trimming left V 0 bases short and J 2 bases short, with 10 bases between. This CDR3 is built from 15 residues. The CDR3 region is CASSLAGRRNYGYTF. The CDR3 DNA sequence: TGTGCCAGCAGCTTAGCGGGCAGAAGAAACTATGGCTACACCTTC.

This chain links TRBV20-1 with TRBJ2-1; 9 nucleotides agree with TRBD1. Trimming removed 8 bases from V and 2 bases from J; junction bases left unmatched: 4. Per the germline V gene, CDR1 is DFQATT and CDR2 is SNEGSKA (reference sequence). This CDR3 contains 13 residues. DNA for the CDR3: TGCAGTATCGGACAGGGGCCCTACAATGAGCAGTTCTTC. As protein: CSIGQGPYNEQFF.

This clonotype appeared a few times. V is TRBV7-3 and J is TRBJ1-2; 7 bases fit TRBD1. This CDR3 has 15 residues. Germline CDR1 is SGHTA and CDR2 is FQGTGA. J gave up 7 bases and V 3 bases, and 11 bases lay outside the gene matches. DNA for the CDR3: TGTGCCAGCAGCTTTTTCGACAGGGCACCTTTTGGCTACACCTTC. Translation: CASSFFDRAPFGYTF. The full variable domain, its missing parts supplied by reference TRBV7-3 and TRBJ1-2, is GAGVSQTPSNKVTEKGKYVELRCDPISGHTALYWYRQSLGQGPEFLIYFQGTGAADDSGLPNDRFFAVRPEGSVSTLKIQRTERGDSAVYLCASSFFDRAPFGYTFGSGTRLTVV.

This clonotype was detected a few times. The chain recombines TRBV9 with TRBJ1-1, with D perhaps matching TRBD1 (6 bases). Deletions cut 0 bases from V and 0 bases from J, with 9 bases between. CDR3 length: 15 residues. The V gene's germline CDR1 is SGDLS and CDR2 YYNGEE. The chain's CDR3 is CASSVEGGLNTEAFF. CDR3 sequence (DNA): TGTGCCAGCAGCGTAGAAGGGGGATTGAACACTGAAGCTTTCTTT.

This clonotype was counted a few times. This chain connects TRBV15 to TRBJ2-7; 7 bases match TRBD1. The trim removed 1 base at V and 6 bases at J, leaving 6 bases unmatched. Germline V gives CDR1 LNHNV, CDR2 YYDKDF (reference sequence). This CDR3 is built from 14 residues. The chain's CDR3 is CATSRGEGAREQYF. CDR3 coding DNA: TGTGCCACCAGCAGAGGTGAGGGGGCCCGCGAGCAGTACTTC.

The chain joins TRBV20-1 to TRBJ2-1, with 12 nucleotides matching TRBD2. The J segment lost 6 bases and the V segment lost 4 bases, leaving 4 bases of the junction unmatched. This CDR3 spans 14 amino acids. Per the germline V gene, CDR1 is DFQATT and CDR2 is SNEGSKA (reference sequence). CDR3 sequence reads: CSAMTSGSINEQFF. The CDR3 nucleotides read TGCAGTGCTATGACTAGCGGGAGTATCAATGAGCAGTTCTTC.

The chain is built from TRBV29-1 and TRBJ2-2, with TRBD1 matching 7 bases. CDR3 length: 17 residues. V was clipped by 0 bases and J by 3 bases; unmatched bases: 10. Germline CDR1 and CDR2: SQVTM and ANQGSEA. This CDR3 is CSVEEAKTGRYTGELFF. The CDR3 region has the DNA TGCAGCGTTGAAGAGGCAAAGACAGGGCGGTACACCGGGGAGCTGTTTTTT.

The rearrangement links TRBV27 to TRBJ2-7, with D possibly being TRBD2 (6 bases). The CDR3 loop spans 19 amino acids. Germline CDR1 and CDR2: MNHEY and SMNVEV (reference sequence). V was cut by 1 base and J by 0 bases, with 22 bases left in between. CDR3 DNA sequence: TGTGCCAGCAGTTTATTTGCGGTTGGTGGAGGGACGAGCTCCTACGAGCAGTACTTC. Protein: CASSLFAVGGGTSSYEQYF.

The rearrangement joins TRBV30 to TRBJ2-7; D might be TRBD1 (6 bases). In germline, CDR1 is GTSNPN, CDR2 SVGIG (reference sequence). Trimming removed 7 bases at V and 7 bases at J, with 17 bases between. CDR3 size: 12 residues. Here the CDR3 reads CAFLAGVGEQYF. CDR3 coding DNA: TGTGCCTTCCTGGCAGGGGTAGGGGAGCAGTACTTC.

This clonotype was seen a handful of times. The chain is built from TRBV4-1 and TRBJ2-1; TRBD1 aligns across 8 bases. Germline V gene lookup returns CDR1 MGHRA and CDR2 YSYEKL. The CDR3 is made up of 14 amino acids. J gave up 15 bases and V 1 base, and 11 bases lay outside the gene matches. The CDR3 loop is CASSQVGRTGLRFF. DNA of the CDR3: TGCGCCAGCAGCCAAGTGGGAAGGACAGGGCTGAGGTTCTTC.

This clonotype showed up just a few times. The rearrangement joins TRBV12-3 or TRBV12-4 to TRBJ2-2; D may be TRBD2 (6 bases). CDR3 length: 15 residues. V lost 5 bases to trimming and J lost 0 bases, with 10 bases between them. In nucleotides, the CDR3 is TGTGCCAGCAGTAGGAGCGGGTCGAACACCGGGGAGCTGTTTTTT. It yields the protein CASSRSGSNTGELFF.

The CDR3 DNA reads as TGCGCCAGCAGCTTGGGTACGCTGAGCTCCTACAATGAGCAGTTCTTC. Its protein is CASSLGTLSSYNEQFF. V gene TRBV5-1 combines with J gene TRBJ2-1; D is unresolved. The CDR3 extends over 16 amino acids. V was cut by 0 bases and J by 0 bases, with 10 bases left in between. Germline V gives CDR1 SGHRS, CDR2 YFSETQ.

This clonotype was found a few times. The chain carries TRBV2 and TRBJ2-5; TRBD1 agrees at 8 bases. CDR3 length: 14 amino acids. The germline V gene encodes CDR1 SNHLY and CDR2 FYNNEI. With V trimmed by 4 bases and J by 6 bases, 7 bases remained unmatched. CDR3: CASSAGTGGQTQYF. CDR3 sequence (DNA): TGTGCCAGCAGTGCGGGGACAGGTGGGCAGACCCAGTACTTC.

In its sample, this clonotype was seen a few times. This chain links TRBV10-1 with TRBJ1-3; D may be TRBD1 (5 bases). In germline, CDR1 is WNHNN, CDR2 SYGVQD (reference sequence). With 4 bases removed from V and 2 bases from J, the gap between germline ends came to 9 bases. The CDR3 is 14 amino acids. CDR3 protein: CASSVSGTGNTIYF. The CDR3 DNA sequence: TGCGCCAGCAGTGTTTCAGGGACTGGAAACACCATATATTTT.